The clone carrying this T cell receptor beta chain occurred once. Methods used by the authors: Amplification with reference gene primers provided the estimates of nucleated cell counts. Assay: immunoSEQ multiplex PCR; the TCRdb copy retains only in-frame clones and omits some. V and J calls and clone size are copied from that table; D and trimming were computed from the DNA. The sample holds approximately 160,000 clones, approximately 91% seen once. The length of the CDR3 is 11 residues. Germline CDR1 reads MDHEN; CDR2 reads SYDVKM. The germline V and J ends were trimmed by 7 bases and 2 bases, with 6 bases remaining between them. The sample belongs to a study of blood T cell repertoires in COVID-19. Study-level background: Samples taken during acute and convalescent COVID-19 were collected in the United States, Italy and Spain. In each case, the material was cDNA or gDNA derived from T cells, B-cell-depleted T cells, or PBMCs.

The origin of this receptor is a man aged 45-65 years with acute or convalescent COVID-19. Sequenced material: peripheral blood. The chain joins TRBV28 to TRBJ2-7; D possibly corresponds to TRBD1 (5 bases). CDR3 in DNA: TGTGCCAGCACAGGGCCCTACGAGCAGTACTTC. Protein: CASTGPYEQYF.